Sequencing of this TCR beta chain was carried out in a study of cytomegalovirus exposure and HLA in healthy donors. The PCR ran on 60 Vbeta and 13 Jbeta primers. The protocol was immunoSEQ multiplex PCR, while the TCRdb copy is restricted to in-frame clones and leaves out a portion. There are hundreds of thousands of clones in the sample; about 87% occur only once, and less than 2.5% lies in the top ten. This clone was detected only once. The CDR3 totals 15 residues. V was cut by 4 bases and J by 2 bases, with 10 bases left in between. Germline V lookup: CDR1 SGHRS, CDR2 YFSETQ. This clonotype originated in a woman under 30 in good health and CMV-seronegative. Sequenced: PBMCs. This sequence joins TRBV5-1 and TRBJ1-6; D perhaps matches TRBD1 (5 bases). In nucleotides, the CDR3 is TGCGCCAGCAGCACCCAGGACACCTATAATTCACCCCTCCACTTT. Its translation is CASSTQDTYNSPLHF.